The rows below give T cell receptor beta chains drawn from one sample of a study of shared clonotypes between healthy human individuals. Method: immunoSEQ multiplex PCR; TCRdb's copy keeps in-frame clones and lacks some. The sample lists roughly 1,100,000 clones, approximately 72% occurring once. Source material: memory CD4+ T cells sorted from blood. The receptor source for this set is a man between 18 and 29 years old in good health. Both conserved end residues are part of each CDR3. Each record gives: J gene, clone size, D gene, CDR3 length, V gene, CDR3 protein, CDR3 DNA. The D gene is left open where the match is weak. Not every row has a clone size; where given, it reads once, few, many or a size class.

j_call: TRBJ1-2
clone_size: NA
d_call: TRBD1
cdr3_length: 13
v_call: TRBV6-4
cdr3_aa: CASGEDRAYGYTF
cdr3_nt: TGTGCCAGCGGAGAGGACAGGGCCTATGGCTACACCTTC

j_call: TRBJ2-7
clone_size: NA
d_call: TRBD1
cdr3_length: 14
v_call: TRBV5-1
cdr3_aa: CASSLGPRQGEQYF
cdr3_nt: TGCGCCAGCAGCTTGGGCCCAAGACAGGGCGAACAGTACTTC

j_call: TRBJ1-2
clone_size: NA
d_call: NA
cdr3_length: 12
v_call: TRBV30
cdr3_aa: CAWRRDQGGYTF
cdr3_nt: TGTGCCTGGAGACGGGACCAGGGGGGCTACACCTTC

j_call: TRBJ1-1
clone_size: NA
d_call: TRBD1
cdr3_length: 12
v_call: TRBV10-2
cdr3_aa: CASSDRATEAFF
cdr3_nt: TGCGCCAGCAGCGACAGGGCGACTGAAGCTTTCTTT

j_call: TRBJ2-2
clone_size: NA
d_call: TRBD2
cdr3_length: 18
v_call: TRBV12-5
cdr3_aa: CASGHPTSGRANTGELFF
cdr3_nt: TGTGCTAGTGGCCATCCGACTAGCGGGAGGGCGAACACCGGGGAGCTGTTTTTT

j_call: TRBJ2-1
clone_size: once
d_call: TRBD2
cdr3_length: 15
v_call: TRBV5-4
cdr3_aa: CASSLTGLAENEQFF
cdr3_nt: TGTGCCAGCAGCTTGACGGGACTAGCTGAGAATGAGCAGTTCTTC

j_call: TRBJ1-1
clone_size: NA
d_call: TRBD1
cdr3_length: 15
v_call: TRBV6-1
cdr3_aa: CASSLTPDRVTEAFF
cdr3_nt: TGTGCCAGCAGTTTGACCCCGGACAGGGTCACTGAAGCTTTCTTT

j_call: TRBJ2-2
clone_size: NA
d_call: TRBD1
cdr3_length: 14
v_call: TRBV6-1
cdr3_aa: CASSEQGANGELFF
cdr3_nt: TGTGCCAGCAGTGAACAGGGGGCAAACGGGGAGCTGTTTTTT

j_call: TRBJ2-1
clone_size: NA
d_call: TRBD2
cdr3_length: 14
v_call: TRBV7-9
cdr3_aa: CASSLSGAYNEQFF
cdr3_nt: TGTGCCAGCAGCTTGAGCGGGGCATACAATGAGCAGTTCTTC

j_call: TRBJ2-3
clone_size: NA
d_call: NA
cdr3_length: 17
v_call: TRBV4-1
cdr3_aa: CASSQSQTSRGLTTQYF
cdr3_nt: TGCGCCAGCAGCCAATCTCAAACGAGCAGGGGATTGACTACGCAGTATTTT

j_call: TRBJ1-2
clone_size: NA
d_call: NA
cdr3_length: 15
v_call: TRBV6-1
cdr3_aa: CASSLNIVIGGGYTF
cdr3_nt: TGTGCCAGCAGTTTAAATATTGTTATCGGCGGTGGCTACACCTTC

j_call: TRBJ2-3
clone_size: NA
d_call: NA
cdr3_length: 15
v_call: TRBV18
cdr3_aa: CASSSNWGSTDTQYF
cdr3_nt: TGTGCCAGCTCGTCCAACTGGGGGAGCACAGATACGCAGTATTTT

j_call: TRBJ2-3
clone_size: NA
d_call: NA
cdr3_length: 14
v_call: TRBV9
cdr3_aa: CASSDARSTDTQYF
cdr3_nt: TGTGCCAGCAGCGACGCACGAAGCACAGATACGCAGTATTTT

j_call: TRBJ2-5
clone_size: few
d_call: NA
cdr3_length: 15
v_call: TRBV19
cdr3_aa: CASSSGALYQETQYF
cdr3_nt: TGTGCCAGTAGTTCAGGGGCTCTGTACCAAGAGACCCAGTACTTC

j_call: TRBJ1-2
clone_size: NA
d_call: TRBD1
cdr3_length: 15
v_call: TRBV5-4
cdr3_aa: CASSFPGQGRYGYTF
cdr3_nt: TGTGCCAGCAGCTTTCCGGGACAGGGGCGCTATGGCTACACCTTC

j_call: TRBJ2-1
clone_size: few
d_call: TRBD2
cdr3_length: 15
v_call: TRBV7-3
cdr3_aa: CASSFERGGFNEQFF
cdr3_nt: TGTGCCAGCAGCTTCGAGCGGGGAGGCTTCAATGAGCAGTTCTTC

j_call: TRBJ1-6
clone_size: NA
d_call: NA
cdr3_length: 16
v_call: TRBV19
cdr3_aa: CASSTVREAYNSPLHF
cdr3_nt: TGTGCCAGTAGTACGGTCAGGGAAGCCTATAATTCACCCCTCCACTTT

j_call: TRBJ1-5
clone_size: few
d_call: NA
cdr3_length: 12
v_call: TRBV6-5
cdr3_aa: CASSSTSGPQHF
cdr3_nt: TGTGCCAGCAGCTCTACGAGCGGTCCCCAGCATTTT

j_call: TRBJ2-2
clone_size: NA
d_call: NA
cdr3_length: 14
v_call: TRBV30
cdr3_aa: CAWMGRTNTGELFF
cdr3_nt: TGTGCCTGGATGGGACGGACGAACACCGGGGAGCTGTTTTTT

j_call: TRBJ2-5
clone_size: NA
d_call: TRBD2
cdr3_length: 13
v_call: TRBV30
cdr3_aa: CAWLSGGQETQYF
cdr3_nt: TGTGCCTGGCTATCGGGGGGGCAAGAGACCCAGTACTTC

j_call: TRBJ2-3
clone_size: NA
d_call: TRBD2
cdr3_length: 15
v_call: TRBV2
cdr3_aa: CASRATSGGAGAQYF
cdr3_nt: TGTGCCAGCAGGGCTACTAGCGGGGGGGCCGGGGCGCAGTATTTT

j_call: TRBJ2-7
clone_size: NA
d_call: TRBD1
cdr3_length: 15
v_call: TRBV6-1
cdr3_aa: CASKQDRGEAYEQYF
cdr3_nt: TGTGCCAGCAAACAGGACAGGGGGGAAGCCTACGAGCAGTACTTC

j_call: TRBJ2-1
clone_size: NA
d_call: TRBD1
cdr3_length: 16
v_call: TRBV18
cdr3_aa: CASSPPDRVDYNEQFF
cdr3_nt: TGTGCCAGCTCACCACCGGACAGGGTCGATTACAATGAGCAGTTCTTC

j_call: TRBJ2-7
clone_size: few
d_call: TRBD1
cdr3_length: 15
v_call: TRBV4-1
cdr3_aa: CASSQAGTGTYEQYF
cdr3_nt: TGCGCCAGCAGCCAAGCCGGGACAGGGACCTACGAGCAGTACTTC

j_call: TRBJ2-1
clone_size: NA
d_call: TRBD2
cdr3_length: 15
v_call: TRBV5-6
cdr3_aa: CASSGPGLARNEQFF
cdr3_nt: TGTGCCAGCAGCGGACCGGGACTAGCGAGAAATGAGCAGTTCTTC

j_call: TRBJ2-1
clone_size: NA
d_call: TRBD1
cdr3_length: 16
v_call: TRBV11-2
cdr3_aa: CASRTNRGLTRNEQFF
cdr3_nt: TGTGCCAGCAGAACAAACAGGGGGCTCACGAGGAATGAGCAGTTCTTC

j_call: TRBJ2-1
clone_size: NA
d_call: TRBD2
cdr3_length: 16
v_call: TRBV18
cdr3_aa: CASSPRTGGPNNEQFF
cdr3_nt: TGTGCCAGCTCACCGAGAACGGGGGGGCCCAATAATGAGCAGTTCTTC

j_call: TRBJ2-3
clone_size: few
d_call: NA
cdr3_length: 11
v_call: TRBV10-3
cdr3_aa: CAISSADTQYF
cdr3_nt: TGTGCCATCTCATCTGCGGATACGCAGTATTTT

j_call: TRBJ2-5
clone_size: NA
d_call: NA
cdr3_length: 15
v_call: TRBV7-9
cdr3_aa: CASSLGMGGQETQYF
cdr3_nt: TGTGCCAGCAGCTTAGGGATGGGGGGCCAAGAGACCCAGTACTTC

j_call: TRBJ2-7
clone_size: NA
d_call: TRBD1
cdr3_length: 12
v_call: TRBV29-1
cdr3_aa: CSADRGPGEQYF
cdr3_nt: TGCAGCGCCGACAGGGGGCCGGGGGAGCAGTACTTC

j_call: TRBJ2-7
clone_size: NA
d_call: NA
cdr3_length: 17
v_call: TRBV19
cdr3_aa: CASSISGGAGASYEQYF
cdr3_nt: TGTGCCAGTAGTATCTCCGGCGGGGCAGGGGCGTCCTACGAGCAGTACTTC

j_call: TRBJ2-3
clone_size: NA
d_call: NA
cdr3_length: 14
v_call: TRBV13
cdr3_aa: CASSLGRATDTQYF
cdr3_nt: TGTGCCAGCAGCTTAGGCCGGGCCACAGATACGCAGTATTTT

j_call: TRBJ2-2
clone_size: NA
d_call: NA
cdr3_length: 14
v_call: TRBV2
cdr3_aa: CASRGTGNTGELFF
cdr3_nt: TGTGCCAGCAGGGGGACTGGAAACACCGGGGAGCTGTTTTTT

j_call: TRBJ1-1
clone_size: NA
d_call: NA
cdr3_length: 15
v_call: TRBV11-3
cdr3_aa: CASSLRGALNTEAFF
cdr3_nt: TGTGCCAGCAGCTTAAGAGGGGCCTTGAACACTGAAGCTTTCTTT

j_call: TRBJ1-2
clone_size: once
d_call: NA
cdr3_length: 15
v_call: TRBV6-1
cdr3_aa: CASSRGGMEDYGYTF
cdr3_nt: TGTGCCAGCAGTAGGGGGGGGATGGAGGACTATGGCTACACCTTC

j_call: TRBJ1-1
clone_size: NA
d_call: NA
cdr3_length: 13
v_call: TRBV5-6
cdr3_aa: CASSFPPRYEAFF
cdr3_nt: TGTGCCAGCAGCTTTCCACCGCGCTATGAAGCTTTCTTT

j_call: TRBJ2-5
clone_size: NA
d_call: NA
cdr3_length: 13
v_call: TRBV9
cdr3_aa: CASSVEPLKTQYF
cdr3_nt: TGTGCCAGCAGCGTAGAACCCTTGAAGACCCAGTACTTC

j_call: TRBJ1-1
clone_size: NA
d_call: NA
cdr3_length: 14
v_call: TRBV5-1
cdr3_aa: CASSLEGSNTEAFF
cdr3_nt: TGCGCCAGCAGCTTGGAAGGTTCGAACACTGAAGCTTTCTTT

j_call: TRBJ2-6
clone_size: NA
d_call: NA
cdr3_length: 18
v_call: TRBV27
cdr3_aa: CASSPRARLDSGANVLTF
cdr3_nt: TGTGCCAGCAGCCCTAGGGCTAGGTTGGACTCTGGGGCCAACGTCCTGACTTTC

j_call: TRBJ1-5
clone_size: NA
d_call: NA
cdr3_length: 14
v_call: TRBV27
cdr3_aa: CASSSTSKGGPQHF
cdr3_nt: TGTGCCAGCAGTTCCACATCGAAGGGAGGGCCCCAGCATTTT

j_call: TRBJ1-5
clone_size: NA
d_call: NA
cdr3_length: 15
v_call: TRBV5-6
cdr3_aa: CASSLVAAGNQPQHF
cdr3_nt: TGTGCCAGCAGCTTGGTGGCAGCGGGCAATCAGCCCCAGCATTTT

j_call: TRBJ2-7
clone_size: NA
d_call: NA
cdr3_length: 13
v_call: TRBV7-2
cdr3_aa: CASSQQLESEQYF
cdr3_nt: TGTGCCAGCAGCCAACAACTCGAGAGCGAGCAGTACTTC

j_call: TRBJ2-3
clone_size: NA
d_call: NA
cdr3_length: 13
v_call: TRBV6-5
cdr3_aa: CASSYSIGDTQYF
cdr3_nt: TGTGCCAGCAGTTACTCGATAGGAGATACGCAGTATTTT

j_call: TRBJ2-7
clone_size: NA
d_call: NA
cdr3_length: 13
v_call: TRBV15
cdr3_aa: CATRPSAGGQQYF
cdr3_nt: TGTGCCACCAGGCCGTCGGCCGGGGGGCAGCAGTACTTC

j_call: TRBJ2-5
clone_size: NA
d_call: TRBD1
cdr3_length: 15
v_call: TRBV11-2
cdr3_aa: CASSPGQVPQETQYF
cdr3_nt: TGTGCCAGCAGCCCCGGACAGGTTCCTCAAGAGACCCAGTACTTC

j_call: TRBJ1-5
clone_size: NA
d_call: NA
cdr3_length: 14
v_call: TRBV19
cdr3_aa: CASSITGSRQPQHF
cdr3_nt: TGTGCCAGTAGTATAACCGGGAGTCGACAGCCCCAGCATTTT

j_call: TRBJ1-4
clone_size: NA
d_call: NA
cdr3_length: 16
v_call: TRBV14
cdr3_aa: CASSQATGLANEKLFF
cdr3_nt: TGTGCCAGCAGCCAAGCTACAGGGCTTGCTAATGAAAAACTGTTTTTT

j_call: TRBJ1-1
clone_size: NA
d_call: NA
cdr3_length: 14
v_call: TRBV30
cdr3_aa: CAWRVGRVPTEAFF
cdr3_nt: TGTGCCTGGAGGGTAGGGCGGGTACCCACTGAAGCTTTCTTT

j_call: TRBJ2-1
clone_size: many
d_call: NA
cdr3_length: 14
v_call: TRBV28
cdr3_aa: CASSLSGIYNEQFF
cdr3_nt: TGTGCCAGCAGTTTGAGTGGGATCTACAATGAGCAGTTCTTC

j_call: TRBJ1-5
clone_size: NA
d_call: TRBD1
cdr3_length: 15
v_call: TRBV6-1
cdr3_aa: CASSPQGNSNQPQHF
cdr3_nt: TGTGCCAGCAGTCCACAGGGGAATAGCAATCAGCCCCAGCATTTT

j_call: TRBJ2-7
clone_size: NA
d_call: NA
cdr3_length: 12
v_call: TRBV11-2
cdr3_aa: CASSLDSLEQYF
cdr3_nt: TGTGCCAGCAGCTTAGACAGTCTCGAGCAGTACTTC

j_call: TRBJ2-5
clone_size: NA
d_call: NA
cdr3_length: 12
v_call: TRBV29-1
cdr3_aa: CSVERGRETQYF
cdr3_nt: TGCAGCGTTGAAAGAGGGCGGGAGACCCAGTACTTC

j_call: TRBJ2-5
clone_size: NA
d_call: TRBD2
cdr3_length: 16
v_call: TRBV7-9
cdr3_aa: CASSPRLAGDQETQYF
cdr3_nt: TGTGCCAGCAGCCCCCGACTAGCGGGGGACCAAGAGACCCAGTACTTC

j_call: TRBJ2-1
clone_size: many
d_call: TRBD2
cdr3_length: 16
v_call: TRBV6-5
cdr3_aa: CASSLSLAGGYNEQFF
cdr3_nt: TGTGCCAGCAGTTTGTCACTAGCGGGGGGATACAATGAGCAGTTCTTC

j_call: TRBJ2-5
clone_size: NA
d_call: NA
cdr3_length: 14
v_call: TRBV9
cdr3_aa: CASSVAELAETQYF
cdr3_nt: TGTGCCAGCAGCGTAGCAGAACTGGCGGAGACCCAGTACTTC

j_call: TRBJ1-1
clone_size: NA
d_call: TRBD1
cdr3_length: 17
v_call: TRBV9
cdr3_aa: CASSPQADRVLAPEAFF
cdr3_nt: TGTGCCAGCAGCCCCCAGGCGGACAGGGTACTCGCGCCTGAAGCTTTCTTT

j_call: TRBJ1-5
clone_size: NA
d_call: NA
cdr3_length: 14
v_call: TRBV6-1
cdr3_aa: CASRGGWGNQPQHF
cdr3_nt: TGTGCCAGCAGGGGGGGTTGGGGCAATCAGCCCCAGCATTTT

j_call: TRBJ2-5
clone_size: NA
d_call: TRBD2
cdr3_length: 13
v_call: TRBV2
cdr3_aa: CASRTSGGETQYF
cdr3_nt: TGTGCCAGCAGGACTAGCGGGGGAGAGACCCAGTACTTC

j_call: TRBJ1-5
clone_size: NA
d_call: NA
cdr3_length: 14
v_call: TRBV5-6
cdr3_aa: CASSLAGQKAPQHF
cdr3_nt: TGTGCCAGCAGCTTGGCGGGACAAAAAGCGCCCCAGCATTTT

j_call: TRBJ1-4
clone_size: NA
d_call: NA
cdr3_length: 16
v_call: TRBV5-1
cdr3_aa: CASSLDNGVVYEKLFF
cdr3_nt: TGCGCCAGCAGCTTGGACAACGGGGTCGTTTATGAAAAACTGTTTTTT